Listed here are 11 T cell receptor beta chains from one sample, sequenced in a study of T cell repertoires in cytomegalovirus infection. TCRdb reprocessed the reads with MiXCR, giving one entry per CDR3 protein. This table has roughly 150,000 distinct CDR3 sequences, 23% appearing once. The sample taken for sequencing was PBMCs. Every receptor here comes from a human donor in good health (CMV status not recorded). Some clones in this sample may be carry-over from other donors' samples.

The genes are TRBV6-2 or TRBV6-3 and TRBJ2-7; 11 nucleotides agree with TRBD1. Germline assignment: CDR1 MNHEY and CDR2 SVGEGT. The V gene end was trimmed by 5 bases and the J gene end by 3 bases; junction bases not matched to a gene: 6. The CDR3 loop spans 15 amino acids. CDR3 sequence: CASSGGQGAIYEQYF. The CDR3 DNA sequence: TGTGCCAGCAGTGGAGGACAGGGGGCTATCTACGAGCAGTACTTC.

This clonotype was seen many times. V and J are TRBV7-6 and TRBJ2-5; the match to TRBD2 covers 11 bases. The V gene end was trimmed by 5 bases and the J gene end by 1 base; junction bases not matched to a gene: 3. CDR1 is SGHVS, CDR2 FNYEAQ, per germline. The CDR3 totals 15 residues. CDR3 region: CASSLLAGGQETQYF. The CDR3 DNA is TGTGCCAGCAGCCTCCTAGCGGGAGGCCAAGAGACCCAGTACTTC.

This clonotype was recorded at least ten times. The chain combines TRBV7-3 with TRBJ2-5, with 8 bases matching TRBD2. V gave up 7 bases and J gave up 4 bases; unmatched junction bases: 11. The CDR3 has 15 residues. Per germline, CDR1 SGHTA and CDR2 FQGTGA. The DNA of the CDR3 is TGTGCCAGCATCGATCGGGGGGGCGGGGCAGAGACCCAGTACTTC. Its protein product is CASIDRGGGAETQYF.

This chain joins TRBV28 and TRBJ2-5; 11 bases are a match to TRBD2. V lost 3 bases and J lost 5; bases outside the gene matches: 5. The CDR3 covers 15 residues. Germline CDR1 and CDR2: MDHEN and SYDVKM. The CDR3 loop reads CASSFVAGGRETQYF. The CDR3 DNA follows: TGTGCCAGCAGTTTTGTAGCGGGGGGGCGGGAGACCCAGTACTTC.

Ten or more counts support this clonotype. The chain combines TRBV7-2 with TRBJ2-2; 7 bases match TRBD1. Germline CDR1 is SGHTA and CDR2 is FQGNSA. The CDR3 runs to 14 residues. The V gene end was trimmed by 1 base and the J gene end by 6 bases; junction bases not matched to a gene: 2. The CDR3 nucleotides read TGTGCCAGCAGCTTAGACAGGGGACCCGGGGAGCTGTTTTTT. Translating gives CASSLDRGPGELFF.

CDR3 bases: TGTGCCAGCAGTTATAGTAGGTACGGCGGATACGAGCAGTACTTC. Its translation is CASSYSRYGGYEQYF. The V gene is TRBV6-5, the J gene TRBJ2-7; D is unresolved. CDR1 is MNHEY, CDR2 SVGAGI, per germline. CDR3 size: 15 residues. The germline V and J ends were trimmed by 3 bases and 4 bases, with 16 bases remaining between them.

This clonotype was recorded a few times. V is TRBV15 and J is TRBJ2-3; D could derive from TRBD1 or TRBD2 (5 bases each). The CDR3 loop spans 17 amino acids. Trimming pared 0 bases from V and 3 bases from J, leaving 16 bases between. The germline V gene has CDR1 LNHNV and CDR2 YYDKDF (reference sequence). The CDR3 loop reads CATSRDWGILRTDTQYF. The CDR3 DNA follows: TGTGCCACCAGCAGAGATTGGGGGATCCTCCGAACAGATACGCAGTATTTT.

This clonotype was observed at least ten times. This chain joins TRBV12-3 or TRBV12-4 and TRBJ1-1; no definite D call. The CDR3 contains 13 residues. V shed 0 bases and J shed 5 bases, with 7 bases lying between them. CDR3 nucleotide sequence: TGTGCCAGCAGTTTAGCTGATAGAACTGAAGCTTTCTTT. This encodes CASSLADRTEAFF.

To note about this clonotype: Germline is not matched at one junction end, which may reflect a read error. The chain combines TRBV7-6 with TRBJ2-7, with D perhaps TRBD2 (6 bases). CDR1 SGHVS and CDR2 FNYEAQ come from the germline V gene. The CDR3 is made up of 15 amino acids. In nucleotides, the CDR3 is TGTGCCAACAGCCGAACCGGGAGACCCACCTACGAGCAGTACTTC. It codes for CANSRTGRPTYEQYF.

In its sample, this clonotype was seen a few times. The CDR3 loop reads CASSYSEGWSTEAFF. The CDR3 DNA reads as TGTGCCAGCAGTTACTCAGAGGGATGGTCTACTGAAGCTTTCTTT. This sequence joins TRBV6-2 or TRBV6-3 and TRBJ1-1; D uncertain. V lost 0 bases and J 5 bases, leaving 13 bases between the germline ends. CDR3 length: 15 amino acids. CDR1 MNHEY and CDR2 SVGEGT come from the germline V gene.

This sequence joins TRBV27 and TRBJ2-7; D possibly matches TRBD1 or TRBD2 (5 bases each). Germline V gene sequence: CDR1 MNHEY, CDR2 SMNVEV (reference sequence). The CDR3 has 12 residues. V gave up 3 bases and J gave up 6 bases, with 9 bases separating them. CDR3 region: CASSFSGGEQYF. The CDR3 DNA reads as TGTGCCAGCAGTTTCAGTGGGGGCGAGCAGTACTTC.